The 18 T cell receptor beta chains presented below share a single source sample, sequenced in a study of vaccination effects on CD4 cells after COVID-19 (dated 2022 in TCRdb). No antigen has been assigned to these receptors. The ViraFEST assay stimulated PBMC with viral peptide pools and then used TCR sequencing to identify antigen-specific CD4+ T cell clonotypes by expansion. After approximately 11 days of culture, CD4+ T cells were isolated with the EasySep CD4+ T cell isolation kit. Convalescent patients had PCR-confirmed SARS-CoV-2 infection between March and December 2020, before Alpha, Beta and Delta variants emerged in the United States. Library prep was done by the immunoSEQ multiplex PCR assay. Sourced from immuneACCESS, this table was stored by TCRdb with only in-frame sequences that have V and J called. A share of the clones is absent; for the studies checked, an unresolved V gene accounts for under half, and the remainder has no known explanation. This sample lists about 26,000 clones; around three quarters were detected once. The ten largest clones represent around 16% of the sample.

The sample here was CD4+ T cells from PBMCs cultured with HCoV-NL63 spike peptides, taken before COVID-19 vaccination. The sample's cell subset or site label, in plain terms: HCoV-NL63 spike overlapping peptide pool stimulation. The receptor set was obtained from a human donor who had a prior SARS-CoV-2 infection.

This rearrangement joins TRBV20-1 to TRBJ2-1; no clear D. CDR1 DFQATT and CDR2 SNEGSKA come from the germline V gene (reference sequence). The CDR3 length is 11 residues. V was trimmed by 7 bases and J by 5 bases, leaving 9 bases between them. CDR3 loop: CSGRTHNEQFF. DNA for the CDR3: TGCAGTGGCAGGACCCACAATGAGCAGTTCTTC.

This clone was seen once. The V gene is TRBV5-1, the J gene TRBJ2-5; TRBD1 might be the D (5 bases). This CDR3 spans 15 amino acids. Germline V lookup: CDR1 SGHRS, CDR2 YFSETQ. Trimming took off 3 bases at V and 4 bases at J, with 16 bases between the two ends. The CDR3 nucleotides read TGCGCCAGCAGCTCGTTCTTGGGGCGAGGAGAGACCCAGTACTTC. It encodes CASSSFLGRGETQYF. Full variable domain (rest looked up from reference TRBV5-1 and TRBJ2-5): KAGVTQTPRYLIKTRGQQVTLSCSPISGHRSVSWYQQTPGQGLQFLFEYFSETQRNKGNFPGRFSGRQFSNSRSEMNVSTLELGDSALYLCASSSFLGRGETQYFGPGTRLLVL.

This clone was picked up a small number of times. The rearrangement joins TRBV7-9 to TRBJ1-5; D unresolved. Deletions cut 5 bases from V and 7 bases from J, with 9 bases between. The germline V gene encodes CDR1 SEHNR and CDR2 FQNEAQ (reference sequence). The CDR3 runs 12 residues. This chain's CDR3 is CASSGKNQPQHF. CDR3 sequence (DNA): TGTGCCAGCAGCGGAAAAAACCAGCCCCAGCATTTT.

CDR3 loop: CASSHLGQGGLRNQPQHF. In DNA, the CDR3 is TGTGCCAGCTCTCATTTGGGACAGGGGGGCCTACGCAATCAGCCCCAGCATTTT. The chain recombines TRBV18 with TRBJ1-5, with TRBD1 identical over 11 bases. Trimming removed 6 bases from V and 2 bases from J; junction bases left unmatched: 12. The CDR3 has 18 amino acids. The germline CDR1 and CDR2 sequences are KGHSH and LQKENI.

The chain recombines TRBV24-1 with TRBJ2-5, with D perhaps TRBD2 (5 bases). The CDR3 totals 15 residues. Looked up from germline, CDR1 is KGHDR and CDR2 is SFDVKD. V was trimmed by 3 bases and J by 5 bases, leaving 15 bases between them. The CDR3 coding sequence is TGTGCCACCAGTGATCCTCGGGGTGATGGGGAGACCCAGTACTTC. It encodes CATSDPRGDGETQYF.

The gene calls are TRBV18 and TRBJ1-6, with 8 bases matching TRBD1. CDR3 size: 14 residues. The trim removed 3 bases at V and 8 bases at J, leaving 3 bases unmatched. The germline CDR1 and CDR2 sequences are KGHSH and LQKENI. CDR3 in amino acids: CASSPTGEDSPLHF. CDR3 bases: TGTGCCAGCTCACCGACAGGGGAGGATTCACCCCTCCACTTT.

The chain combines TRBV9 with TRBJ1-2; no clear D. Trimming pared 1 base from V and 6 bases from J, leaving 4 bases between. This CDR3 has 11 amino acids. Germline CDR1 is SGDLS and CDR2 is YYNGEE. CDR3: CASSVQNGYTF. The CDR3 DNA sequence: TGTGCCAGCAGCGTACAAAATGGCTACACCTTC.

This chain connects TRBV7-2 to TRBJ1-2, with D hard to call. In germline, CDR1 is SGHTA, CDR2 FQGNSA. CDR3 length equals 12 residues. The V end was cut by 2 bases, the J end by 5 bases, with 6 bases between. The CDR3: CASSLFGYGYTF. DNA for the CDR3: TGTGCCAGCAGCTTATTTGGGTATGGCTACACCTTC.

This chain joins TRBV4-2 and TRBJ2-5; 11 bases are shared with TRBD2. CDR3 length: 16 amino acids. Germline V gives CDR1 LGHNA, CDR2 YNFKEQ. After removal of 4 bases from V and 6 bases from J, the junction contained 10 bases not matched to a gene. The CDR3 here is CASSPGLAGGDQTQYF. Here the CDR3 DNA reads TGTGCCAGCAGCCCAGGCCTAGCGGGAGGTGATCAGACCCAGTACTTC.

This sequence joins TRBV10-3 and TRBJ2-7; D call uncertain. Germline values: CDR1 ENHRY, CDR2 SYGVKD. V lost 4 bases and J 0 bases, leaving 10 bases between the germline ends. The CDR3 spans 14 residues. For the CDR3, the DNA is TGTGCCATCAGTGTTCTAGGGAACTCCTACGAGCAGTACTTC. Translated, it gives CAISVLGNSYEQYF.

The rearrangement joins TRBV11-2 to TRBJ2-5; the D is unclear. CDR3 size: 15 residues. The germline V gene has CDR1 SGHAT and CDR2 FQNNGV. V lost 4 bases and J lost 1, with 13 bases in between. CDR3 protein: CASSSLSGRQETQYF. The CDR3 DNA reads TGTGCCAGCAGCTCCCTGTCGGGTCGCCAAGAGACCCAGTACTTC.

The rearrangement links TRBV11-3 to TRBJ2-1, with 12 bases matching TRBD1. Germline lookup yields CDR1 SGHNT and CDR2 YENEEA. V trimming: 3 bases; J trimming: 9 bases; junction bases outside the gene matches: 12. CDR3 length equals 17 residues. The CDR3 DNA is TGTGCCAGCAGCTTTAGCGGGCAACGGGACAGGGGGCTTGAGCAGTTCTTC. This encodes CASSFSGQRDRGLEQFF. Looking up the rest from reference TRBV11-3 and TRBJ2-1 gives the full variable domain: EAGVVQSPRYKIIEKKQPVAFWCNPISGHNTLYWYLQNLGQGPELLIRYENEEAVDDSQLPKDRFSAERLKGVDSTLKIQPAELGDSAVYLCASSFSGQRDRGLEQFFGPGTRLTVL.

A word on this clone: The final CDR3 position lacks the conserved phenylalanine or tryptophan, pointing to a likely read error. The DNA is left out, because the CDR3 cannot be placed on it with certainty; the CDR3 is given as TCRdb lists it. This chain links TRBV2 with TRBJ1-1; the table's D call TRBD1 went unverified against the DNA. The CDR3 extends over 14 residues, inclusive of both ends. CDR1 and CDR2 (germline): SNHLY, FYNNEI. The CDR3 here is CASSEAGRAQTGPM.

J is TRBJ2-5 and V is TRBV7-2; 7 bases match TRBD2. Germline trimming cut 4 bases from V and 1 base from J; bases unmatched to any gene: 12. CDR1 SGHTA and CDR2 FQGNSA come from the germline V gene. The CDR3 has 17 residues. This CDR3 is CASSSNLAASVQETQYF. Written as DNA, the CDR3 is TGTGCCAGCAGCTCTAACCTAGCGGCGTCTGTCCAAGAGACCCAGTACTTC.

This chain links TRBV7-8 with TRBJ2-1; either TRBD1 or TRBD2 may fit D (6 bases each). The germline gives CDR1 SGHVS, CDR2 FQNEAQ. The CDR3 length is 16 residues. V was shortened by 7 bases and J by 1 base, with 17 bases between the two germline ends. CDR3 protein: CASTIRGGRSYNEQFF. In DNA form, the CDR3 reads TGTGCCAGCACCATCAGAGGGGGGCGGTCCTACAATGAGCAGTTCTTC.

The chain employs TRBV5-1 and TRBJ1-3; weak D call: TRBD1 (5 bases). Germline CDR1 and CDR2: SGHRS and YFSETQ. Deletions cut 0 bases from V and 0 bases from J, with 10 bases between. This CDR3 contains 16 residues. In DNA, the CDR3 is TGCGCCAGCAGCTTGGGAGGGGTCGACTCTGGAAACACCATATATTTT. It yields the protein CASSLGGVDSGNTIYF.

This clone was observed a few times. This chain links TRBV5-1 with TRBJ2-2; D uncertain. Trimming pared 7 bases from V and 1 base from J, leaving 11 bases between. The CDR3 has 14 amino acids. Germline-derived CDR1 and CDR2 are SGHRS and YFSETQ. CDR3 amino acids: CASAYMGNTGELFF. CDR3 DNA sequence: TGCGCCAGCGCGTATATGGGGAACACCGGGGAGCTGTTTTTT. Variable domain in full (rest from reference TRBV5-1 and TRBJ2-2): KAGVTQTPRYLIKTRGQQVTLSCSPISGHRSVSWYQQTPGQGLQFLFEYFSETQRNKGNFPGRFSGRQFSNSRSEMNVSTLELGDSALYLCASAYMGNTGELFFGEGSRLTVL.

The CDR3 region is CASSDSAGVEQYF. In DNA form, the CDR3 reads TGTGCCAGCAGTGATTCAGCAGGGGTCGAGCAGTACTTC. The rearrangement joins TRBV6-1 to TRBJ2-7; D may be TRBD1 (6 bases). The V gene lost 3 bases and the J gene lost 6 bases, with 12 bases spanning the gap. Germline values: CDR1 MNHNS, CDR2 SASEGT. This CDR3 is built from 13 residues.